The rows below give T cell receptor beta chains drawn from one sample of a study of blood T cell repertoires in COVID-19. Sequenced by immunoSEQ multiplex PCR; TCRdb stores in-frame clones only, minus some. The table has over 130,000 clones, 82% seen once. Sequencing was performed on peripheral blood. Receptor source: a woman of 80 years or more with acute or convalescent COVID-19. Both conserved end residues are trimmed from each CDR3.

V gene | CDR3 protein
TRBV28 | ASSYPGQGATGANVLT
TRBV28 | ASGRDVASPLH
TRBV20-1 | SASGYNEQF
TRBV4-2 | ASSRRLADAPYEQY
TRBV13 | ASSLVPDRADSPLH
TRBV27 | ASREPGRRAGEQY
TRBV19 | ASEGQTNTEAF
TRBV5-1 | ASTSLTGGGEQF
TRBV9 | ASSVGPEMNTEAF
TRBV11-2 | ASSLTPGNTIY
TRBV5-1 | ASSLGQGRHTEAF
TRBV4-1 | ASSQPGQLRGYT
TRBV7-9 | ASRGGQNSPLH
TRBV28 | ASSLLGQGDQPQH
TRBV2 | ASRGSRSGSSYEQY
TRBV30 | AWDRGQGMNTEAF
TRBV7-9 | ASSSDYYEQY
TRBV7-3 | ASSLNPGGNSPLH
TRBV7-2 | ASSLRQGDQPQH
TRBV7-2 | ASSLAGPDYGYT
TRBV7-9 | ASSNDDRVVFEYQETQY
TRBV19 | ASRDRAEDTEAF
TRBV28 | ASSPTVAPDRPQH